Each of the 27 T cell receptor beta chains below was sequenced from the same sample in a study of PD-L1 blockade in urothelial cancer (dated by TCRdb to about 2017). The method was the immunoSEQ multiplex PCR assay. This immuneACCESS table, as held by TCRdb, lists in-frame sequences with V and J called but not all clones. Of the missing ones, under half trace to an unresolved V gene in checked studies; the others have no known cause. Within this sample are 95,000 to 150,000 clones, with more than 75% of them counted one time only. Jointly, the top ten make up 2% to 3% of the sample. The time point label, as the study defines it: peripheral blood 6 weeks after treatment start. The material was PBMCs, obtained around atezolizumab (anti-PD-L1) treatment. The receptors originated from a man in his fifties with urothelial cancer.

V gene TRBV5-1 combines with J gene TRBJ1-4; D is unclear. CDR1 and CDR2 from the germline V gene are SGHRS and YFSETQ. CDR3 size: 14 residues. The V end lost 2 bases, the J end lost 10 bases, and 15 bases lay between the germline ends. The CDR3 DNA is TGCGCCAGCAGCTTTCCTCAGGAAGGTGGAAAACTGTTTTTT. Its translation: CASSFPQEGGKLFF.

J is TRBJ2-7 and V is TRBV6-5; D possibly corresponds to TRBD2 (5 bases). V lost 5 bases and J lost 3, with 11 bases in between. The CDR3 runs 13 residues. Germline V gene data show CDR1 as MNHEY and CDR2 as SVGAGI. The CDR3 sequence is CASSTGSFYEQYF. The DNA for the CDR3 is TGTGCCAGCAGTACGGGGTCTTTCTACGAGCAGTACTTC.

The V gene is TRBV7-2, the J gene TRBJ2-5; D is possibly TRBD1 (5 bases). The CDR3 extends over 13 amino acids. Germline V lookup: CDR1 SGHTA, CDR2 FQGNSA. V lost 1 base and J 4 bases, leaving 7 bases between the germline ends. The CDR3 reads CASSLEQGETQYF. The CDR3 DNA reads TGTGCCAGCAGCTTAGAGCAGGGAGAGACCCAGTACTTC.

This chain uses TRBV4-2 with TRBJ2-1; D is uncertain. The V end lost 6 bases, the J end lost 4 bases, and 10 bases lay between the germline ends. The CDR3 is 13 amino acids. Germline CDR1 reads LGHNA; CDR2 reads YNFKEQ. Written as DNA, the CDR3 is TGTGCCAGCAGGAGTACAGATTACAATGAGCAGTTCTTC. It is translated as CASRSTDYNEQFF.

The V call is TRBV19, the J call TRBJ2-3; 9 nucleotides line up with TRBD2. V was pared by 4 bases and J by 2 bases, with 7 bases of the junction left unmatched. CDR1 is LNHDA and CDR2 is SQIVND in the germline V gene (reference sequence). This CDR3 spans 16 amino acids. DNA for the CDR3: TGTGCCAGTAGTAAAACTAGCGGGTCTTCCACAGATACGCAGTATTTT. Translating gives CASSKTSGSSTDTQYF.

This chain joins TRBV28 and TRBJ1-4; D possibly corresponds to TRBD1 (6 bases). Trimming stripped 7 bases from V and 7 bases from J, with 13 bases between. The CDR3 is 13 residues long. Germline V lookup: CDR1 MDHEN, CDR2 SYDVKM. The CDR3 loop is CASMTRGSEKLFF. The CDR3 DNA is TGTGCCAGCATGACGAGGGGGAGTGAAAAACTGTTTTTT.

This clone came up once. Germline is not matched at one junction end, which may reflect a read error. V is TRBV6-5 and J is TRBJ2-1, with TRBD2 identical over 13 bases. The V gene's germline CDR1 is MNHEY and CDR2 SVGAGI. This CDR3 is built from 16 residues. DNA for the CDR3: TGTGCCAGCAGTTCCACTAGCGGGAGGGCCTATAATGAGCAGTTCTTC. It translates to CASSSTSGRAYNEQFF.

This clone was recorded once. This rearrangement joins TRBV30 to TRBJ2-5, with D unresolved. Germline V gene data show CDR1 as GTSNPN and CDR2 as SVGIG (reference sequence). This CDR3 is built from 12 residues. The V end lost 7 bases, the J end lost 2 bases, and 11 bases lay between the germline ends. The CDR3 reads CAYRPGQETQYF. The CDR3 DNA follows: TGTGCCTACCGGCCCGGGCAAGAGACCCAGTACTTC.

The genes are TRBV29-1 and TRBJ1-5; maybe TRBD1 (6 bases). Germline CDR1 reads SQVTM; CDR2 reads ANQGSEA. V dropped 5 bases and J dropped 7 bases, with 15 bases sitting between them. CDR3 length equals 13 residues. The CDR3 nucleotides read TGCAGCGTTTCACAGGGTGGGTTGCAGCCCCAGCATTTT. Its protein product is CSVSQGGLQPQHF.

This clone was seen once. V gene TRBV6-5 combines with J gene TRBJ2-5; 9 nucleotides match TRBD1. Germline V gives CDR1 MNHEY, CDR2 SVGAGI. Trimming at V came to 2 bases and at J to 5 bases, leaving 3 bases not matched to a gene. The CDR3 is 14 amino acids. The chain's CDR3 is CASSYGTGRETQYF. In DNA form, the CDR3 reads TGTGCCAGCAGTTACGGGACAGGGCGGGAGACCCAGTACTTC.

The chain links TRBV18 to TRBJ1-5; D perhaps matches TRBD1 (5 bases). The CDR3 runs 13 residues. Germline CDR1 reads KGHSH; CDR2 reads LQKENI. Between the trimmed V and J ends, which lost 6 bases and 4 bases, there was a span of 10 bases. The CDR3 is CASSTGLNQPQHF. The CDR3 DNA follows: TGTGCCAGCTCTACAGGTCTGAATCAGCCCCAGCATTTT.

This clone was detected many times. J is TRBJ1-6 and V is TRBV7-2; D is ambiguous. Per germline, CDR1 SGHTA and CDR2 FQGNSA. V lost 1 base, J lost 7 bases, and 8 bases lay in between. The length of the CDR3 is 14 residues. The CDR3 protein is CASSLDFINSPLHF. The CDR3 region has the DNA TGTGCCAGCAGCTTAGATTTCATCAATTCACCCCTCCACTTT.

The genes are TRBV28 and TRBJ2-1, with TRBD2 matching 12 bases. Germline assignment: CDR1 MDHEN and CDR2 SYDVKM. The J segment lost 8 bases and the V segment lost 5 bases, leaving 4 bases of the junction unmatched. The CDR3 spans 14 residues. The CDR3 here is CASSVTSGSHEQFF. CDR3 in DNA: TGTGCCAGCAGTGTGACTAGCGGGAGCCATGAGCAGTTCTTC.

As DNA, the CDR3 is TGTGCCAGCAGCGTAGGACTTAATAGCAATCAGCCCCAGCATTTT. Translating gives CASSVGLNSNQPQHF. This chain joins TRBV9 and TRBJ1-5; no definite D call. Per the germline V gene, CDR1 is SGDLS and CDR2 is YYNGEE. V lost 0 bases and J 0 bases, leaving 7 bases between the germline ends. The CDR3 extends over 15 amino acids.

V usage is TRBV6-4 and J usage is TRBJ1-4; 7 bases are shared with TRBD1. Germline loops: CDR1 MRHNA, CDR2 SNTAGT. V gave up 6 bases and J gave up 5 bases; unmatched junction bases: 6. The CDR3 length is 14 residues. The CDR3 here is CASRQGTLNEKLFF. CDR3 bases: TGTGCCAGCAGACAGGGGACGTTGAATGAAAAACTGTTTTTT.

The chain is built from TRBV6-7 and TRBJ2-5, with 10 bases that match TRBD2. TRBV6-7 belongs to the ORF category, with a function that is uncertain. The J segment lost 4 bases and the V segment lost 6 bases, leaving 17 bases of the junction unmatched. This CDR3 spans 18 amino acids. In nucleotides, the CDR3 is TGTGCCAGCAGCCCCGGCAGCGGGAGGGCCATTTTTCTAGAGACCCAGTACTTC. Translating gives CASSPGSGRAIFLETQYF.

This chain connects TRBV28 to TRBJ1-2, with a weak D call TRBD1 (5 bases). Germline V gene lookup returns CDR1 MDHEN and CDR2 SYDVKM. The CDR3 covers 13 residues. V was pared by 5 bases and J by 4 bases, with 11 bases between. The CDR3 DNA sequence: TGTGCCAGCAGTCTTGGGGCGGCCTATGGCTACACCTTC. Protein sequence: CASSLGAAYGYTF.

The chain is built from TRBV30 and TRBJ1-6; 8 bases are a match to TRBD1. Germline CDR1 reads GTSNPN; CDR2 reads SVGIG (reference sequence). The V gene end was trimmed by 3 bases and the J gene end by 10 bases; junction bases not matched to a gene: 11. The CDR3 spans 15 residues. Here the CDR3 DNA reads TGTGCCTGGAGCGCCCTAGGACAGGGTAACTCACCCCTCCACTTT. Translating gives CAWSALGQGNSPLHF.

This rearrangement joins TRBV29-1 to TRBJ2-1; tentatively, D is TRBD2 (5 bases). Germline CDR1 and CDR2: SQVTM and ANQGSEA. V lost 2 bases and J lost 4, with 12 bases in between. The CDR3 length is 14 residues. The CDR3 nucleotides read TGCAGCGTTGAAAGCCTAGCAGTTTACAATGAGCAGTTCTTC. This encodes CSVESLAVYNEQFF.

On this clone: A read error may produce the germline difference seen at one junction end. The rearrangement joins TRBV7-9 to TRBJ1-4, with 12 nucleotides matching TRBD1. This CDR3 spans 15 amino acids. CDR1 and CDR2 (germline): SEHNR, FQNEAQ (reference sequence). The CDR3 DNA reads TGTGCCAGCACCTTAGGGGACAGGGGGCATGAAAAACTGTTTTTT. Its protein is CASTLGDRGHEKLFF.

This chain links TRBV25-1 with TRBJ1-1; D not certain. The CDR3 runs 13 residues. Germline V gene sequence: CDR1 MGHDK, CDR2 SYGVNS. Trimming removed 5 bases at V and 3 bases at J, with 10 bases between. Here the CDR3 reads CASSRDRDTEAFF. The CDR3 DNA reads TGTGCCAGCAGTAGAGACCGGGACACTGAAGCTTTCTTT.

The chain combines TRBV5-8 with TRBJ2-5, with D possibly being TRBD1 (6 bases). V was shortened by 0 bases and J by 7 bases, with 16 bases between the two germline ends. The CDR3 covers 15 residues. Germline lookup yields CDR1 SGHTS and CDR2 YDEGEE. The CDR3 sequence is CASSLDRAAARTQYF. The CDR3 coding sequence is TGTGCCAGCAGCTTGGACAGGGCCGCCGCGAGGACCCAGTACTTC. Using reference TRBV5-8 and TRBJ2-5 for the parts outside the CDR3, the full variable domain is EAGVTQSPTHLIKTRGQQATLRCSPISGHTSVYWYQQALGLGLQFLLWYDEGEERNRGNFPPRFSGRQFPNYSSELNVNALELEDSALYLCASSLDRAAARTQYFGPGTRLLVL.

The V gene is TRBV25-1, the J gene TRBJ1-4, with D possibly matching TRBD1 (6 bases). Germline lookup yields CDR1 MGHDK and CDR2 SYGVNS. The CDR3 loop spans 15 amino acids. V was clipped by 2 bases and J by 7 bases, with 14 bases between them. CDR3 sequence (DNA): TGTGCCAGCAGTGAACTCCCAGGGGCGGGTGAAAAACTGTTTTTT. This translates into CASSELPGAGEKLFF.

CDR3 in DNA: TGTGCCAGCTCACCACTCACAGCTGAAGCTTTCTTT. Its translation is CASSPLTAEAFF. The chain joins TRBV18 to TRBJ1-1; D is ambiguous. CDR1 KGHSH and CDR2 LQKENI come from the germline V gene. The CDR3 totals 12 residues. The V and J ends lost 1 base and 6 bases respectively, with 6 bases between them.

This clone has only one observation. The rearrangement uses TRBV28 and TRBJ2-7; 12 bases agree with TRBD2. Trimming at V came to 5 bases and at J to 5 bases, leaving 7 bases not matched to a gene. The CDR3 covers 15 residues. Germline loops: CDR1 MDHEN, CDR2 SYDVKM. The CDR3 DNA reads TGTGCCAGCAGTGCCCTGACTAGCGGGAGACACGAGCAGTACTTC. Translated, it gives CASSALTSGRHEQYF. The full variable domain, with the rest looked up from reference TRBV28 and TRBJ2-7, is DVKVTQSSRYLVKRTGEKVFLECVQDMDHENMFWYRQDPGLGLRLIYFSYDVKMKEKGDIPEGYSVSREKKERFSLILESASTNQTSMYLCASSALTSGRHEQYFGPGTRLTVT.

The chain carries TRBV18 and TRBJ2-7; D unresolved. CDR3 length: 12 amino acids. Germline V CDR1 and CDR2: KGHSH, LQKENI. The V end was cut by 3 bases, the J end by 0 bases, with 3 bases between. CDR3 nucleotide sequence: TGTGCCAGCTCACCGAGCTCCTACGAGCAGTACTTC. This translates into CASSPSSYEQYF.

The chain combines TRBV7-9 with TRBJ1-2, with 8 bases that match TRBD1. Trimming at V came to 8 bases and at J to 2 bases, leaving 10 bases not matched to a gene. The CDR3 loop spans 15 amino acids. CDR1 is SEHNR and CDR2 is FQNEAQ in the germline V gene (reference sequence). The CDR3 loop is CASALAGGKNYGYTF. The CDR3 region has the DNA TGTGCCAGCGCCCTCGCAGGGGGCAAAAACTATGGCTACACCTTC. The entire variable domain, with the rest obtained from reference TRBV7-9 and TRBJ1-2, is as follows: DTGVSQNPRHKITKRGQNVTFRCDPISEHNRLYWYRQTLGQGPEFLTYFQNEAQLEKSRLLSDRFSAERPKGSFSTLEIQRTEQGDSAMYLCASALAGGKNYGYTFGSGTRLTVV.